What follows describes a single T cell receptor (beta chain). Antigen specificity is unknown. Sequencing used immunoSEQ multiplex PCR; TCRdb keeps in-frame clones, though not all of them. The data show around 130,000 clones, around 84% seen once. Germline V gives CDR1 SGHRS, CDR2 YFSETQ. Germline trimming cut 4 bases from V and 8 bases from J; bases unmatched to any gene: 12. The CDR3 totals 16 residues. The data stem from a study of T cell responses to AZD1222 COVID-19 vaccine. Study-level points and caveats: Nearly half of spike-specific TCRs reportedly target variant regions that are unmutated in the B.1.351 and B.1.1.7 variants.

The V gene is TRBV5-1, the J gene TRBJ1-2; TRBD1 agrees at 12 bases. The specimen was peripheral blood, collected on day 0 of AZD1222 vaccination. This clonotype was sampled from an adult in good health. The CDR3 spells CASSVYGTGGLGGYTF. The CDR3 nucleotides are TGCGCCAGCAGCGTCTATGGGACAGGGGGCCTCGGAGGCTACACCTTC.